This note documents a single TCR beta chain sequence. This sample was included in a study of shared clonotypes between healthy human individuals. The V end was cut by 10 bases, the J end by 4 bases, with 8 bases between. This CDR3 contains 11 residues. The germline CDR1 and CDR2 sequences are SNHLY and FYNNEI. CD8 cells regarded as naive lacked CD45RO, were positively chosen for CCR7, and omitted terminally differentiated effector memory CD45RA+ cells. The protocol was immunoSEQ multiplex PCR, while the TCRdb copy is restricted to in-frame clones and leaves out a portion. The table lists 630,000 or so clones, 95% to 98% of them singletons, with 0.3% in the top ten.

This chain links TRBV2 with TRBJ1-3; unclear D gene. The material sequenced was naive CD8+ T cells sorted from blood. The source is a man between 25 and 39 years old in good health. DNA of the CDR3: TGTGCCACCCCCCGAGGAAACACCATATATTTT. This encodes CATPRGNTIYF.